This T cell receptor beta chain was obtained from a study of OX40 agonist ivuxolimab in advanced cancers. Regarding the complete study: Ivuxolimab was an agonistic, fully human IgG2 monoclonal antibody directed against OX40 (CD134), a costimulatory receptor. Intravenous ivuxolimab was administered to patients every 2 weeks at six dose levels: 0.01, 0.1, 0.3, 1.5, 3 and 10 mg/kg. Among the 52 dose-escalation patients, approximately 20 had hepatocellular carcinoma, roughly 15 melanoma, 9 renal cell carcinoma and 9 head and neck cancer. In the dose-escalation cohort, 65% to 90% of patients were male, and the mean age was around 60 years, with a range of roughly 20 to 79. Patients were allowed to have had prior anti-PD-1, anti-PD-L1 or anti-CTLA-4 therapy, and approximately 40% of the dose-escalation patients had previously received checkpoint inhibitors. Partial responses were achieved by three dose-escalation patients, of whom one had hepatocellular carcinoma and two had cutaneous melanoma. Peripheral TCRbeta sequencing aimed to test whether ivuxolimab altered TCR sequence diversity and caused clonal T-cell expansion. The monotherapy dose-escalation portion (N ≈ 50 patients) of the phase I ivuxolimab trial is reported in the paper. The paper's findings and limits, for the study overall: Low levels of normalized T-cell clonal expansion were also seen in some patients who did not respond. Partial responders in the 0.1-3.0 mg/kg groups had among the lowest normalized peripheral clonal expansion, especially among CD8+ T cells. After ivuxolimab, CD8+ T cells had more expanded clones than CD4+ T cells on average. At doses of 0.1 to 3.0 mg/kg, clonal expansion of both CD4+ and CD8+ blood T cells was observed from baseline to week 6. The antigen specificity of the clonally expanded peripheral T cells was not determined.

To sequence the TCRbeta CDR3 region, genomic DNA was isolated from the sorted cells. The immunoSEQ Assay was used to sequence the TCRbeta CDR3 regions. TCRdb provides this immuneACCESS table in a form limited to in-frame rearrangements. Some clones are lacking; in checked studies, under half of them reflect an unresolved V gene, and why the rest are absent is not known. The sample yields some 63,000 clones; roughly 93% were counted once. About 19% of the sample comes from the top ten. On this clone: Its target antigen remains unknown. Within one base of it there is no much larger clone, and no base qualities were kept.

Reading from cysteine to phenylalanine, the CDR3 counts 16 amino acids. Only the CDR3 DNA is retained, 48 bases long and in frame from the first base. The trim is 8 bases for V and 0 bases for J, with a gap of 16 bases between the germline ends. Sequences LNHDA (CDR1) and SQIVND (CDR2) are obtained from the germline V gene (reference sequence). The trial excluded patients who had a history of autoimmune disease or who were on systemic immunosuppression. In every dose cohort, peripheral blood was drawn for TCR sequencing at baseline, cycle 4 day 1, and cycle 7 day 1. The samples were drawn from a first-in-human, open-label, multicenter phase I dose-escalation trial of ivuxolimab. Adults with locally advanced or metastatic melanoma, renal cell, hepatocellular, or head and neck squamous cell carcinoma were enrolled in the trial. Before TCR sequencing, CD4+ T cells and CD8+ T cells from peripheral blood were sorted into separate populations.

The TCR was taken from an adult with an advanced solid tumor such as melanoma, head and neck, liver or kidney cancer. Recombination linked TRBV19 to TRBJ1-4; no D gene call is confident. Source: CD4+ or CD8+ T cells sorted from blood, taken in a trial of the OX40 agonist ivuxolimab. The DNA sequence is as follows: TGTGCCAGTGCCCCGTGGTCAGGCGCAACTAATGAAAAACTGTTTTTT. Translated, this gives CASAPWSGATNEKLFF.